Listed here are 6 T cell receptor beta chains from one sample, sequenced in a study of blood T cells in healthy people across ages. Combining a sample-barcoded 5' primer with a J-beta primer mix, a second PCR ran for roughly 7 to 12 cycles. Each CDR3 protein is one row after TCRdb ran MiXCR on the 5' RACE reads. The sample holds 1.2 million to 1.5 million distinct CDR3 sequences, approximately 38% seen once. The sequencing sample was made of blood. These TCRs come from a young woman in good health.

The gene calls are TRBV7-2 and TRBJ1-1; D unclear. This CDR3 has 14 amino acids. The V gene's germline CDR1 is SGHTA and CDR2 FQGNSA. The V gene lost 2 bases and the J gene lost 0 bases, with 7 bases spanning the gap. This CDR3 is CASSLPDLNTEAFF. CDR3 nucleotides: TGTGCCAGCAGCTTACCGGACCTGAACACTGAAGCTTTCTTT.

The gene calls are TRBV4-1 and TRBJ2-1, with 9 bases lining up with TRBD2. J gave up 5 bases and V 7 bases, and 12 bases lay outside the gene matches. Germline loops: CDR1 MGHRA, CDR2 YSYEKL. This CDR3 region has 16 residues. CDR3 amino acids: CASTSETSGQHNEQFF. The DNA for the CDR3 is TGCGCCAGCACCTCCGAGACTAGCGGACAGCACAATGAGCAGTTCTTC.

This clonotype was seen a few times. The CDR3 loop is CASSPGLAGPPERQFF. CDR3 nucleotides: TGTGCCAGCAGCCCCGGACTAGCGGGGCCTCCAGAGCGGCAGTTCTTC. The chain joins TRBV4-2 to TRBJ2-1, with 12 bases aligning to TRBD2. CDR3 length: 16 residues. With V trimmed by 4 bases and J by 12 bases, 13 bases remained unmatched. Germline-derived CDR1 and CDR2 are LGHNA and YNFKEQ.

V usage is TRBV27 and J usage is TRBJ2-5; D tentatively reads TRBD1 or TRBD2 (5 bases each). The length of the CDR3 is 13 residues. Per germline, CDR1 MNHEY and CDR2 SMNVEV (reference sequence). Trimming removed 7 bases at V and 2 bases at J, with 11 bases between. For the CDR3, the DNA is TGTGCCAGCACCGGGGCCGATCAAGAGACCCAGTACTTC. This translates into CASTGADQETQYF.

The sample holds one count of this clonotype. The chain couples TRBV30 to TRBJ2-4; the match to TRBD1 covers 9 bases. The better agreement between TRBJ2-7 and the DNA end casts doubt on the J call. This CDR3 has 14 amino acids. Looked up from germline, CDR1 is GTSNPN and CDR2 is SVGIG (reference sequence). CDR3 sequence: CAWRTGTGNYEQYF. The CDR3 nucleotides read TGTGCCTGGAGAACCGGGACAGGGAACTACGAGCAGTACTTC.

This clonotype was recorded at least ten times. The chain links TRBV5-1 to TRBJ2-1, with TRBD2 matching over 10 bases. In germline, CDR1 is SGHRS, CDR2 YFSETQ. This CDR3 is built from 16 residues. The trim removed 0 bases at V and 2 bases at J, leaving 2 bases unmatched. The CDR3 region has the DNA TGCGCCAGCAGCTTGGCTAGCGGGGGCCCCTACAATGAGCAGTTCTTC. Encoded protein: CASSLASGGPYNEQFF.